The 11 T cell receptor beta chains reported below all come from one sample, sequenced in a study of blood T cell repertoires in COVID-19. The method was immunoSEQ multiplex PCR; TCRdb's version includes in-frame clones alone and lacks a portion of them. The sample records about 110,000 clones, roughly 86% being singletons. The sequencing sample was made of peripheral blood. The receptors derive from a man aged 35 to 55 with acute or convalescent COVID-19.

The chain combines TRBV3-1 (or the pseudogene TRBV3-2) with TRBJ1-2; weak D call: TRBD1 (5 bases). Deletions cut 0 bases from V and 8 bases from J, with 10 bases between. Germline V gives CDR1 LGHDT, CDR2 YNNKEL (reference sequence). This CDR3 spans 13 amino acids. This CDR3 is CASSQDWGDGYTF. CDR3 bases: TGTGCCAGCAGCCAAGATTGGGGGGACGGCTACACCTTC.

The V call is TRBV5-8, the J call TRBJ1-2; D not certain. This CDR3 contains 16 residues. Trimming cost V 1 base and J 2 bases, with 15 bases left between them. Per germline, CDR1 SGHTS and CDR2 YDEGEE. CDR3 region: CASSLSVGLANYGYTF. Written as DNA, the CDR3 is TGTGCCAGCAGCTTGTCGGTGGGCTTGGCCAACTATGGCTACACCTTC.

J is TRBJ2-7 and V is TRBV7-2, with 7 bases aligning to TRBD2. J gave up 3 bases and V 1 base, and 6 bases lay outside the gene matches. The CDR3 consists of 15 residues. CDR1 and CDR2 (germline): SGHTA, FQGNSA. CDR3: CASSLVGGSNYEQYF. In DNA form, the CDR3 reads TGTGCCAGCAGCTTAGTGGGGGGGAGTAACTACGAGCAGTACTTC.

This clone was observed once. The chain carries TRBV11-2 and TRBJ1-2, with 8 positions matching TRBD1. Germline loops: CDR1 SGHAT, CDR2 FQNNGV. This CDR3 spans 15 amino acids. J lost 5 bases, V lost 5 bases, and 10 bases had no gene match. DNA for the CDR3: TGTGCCAGCAGCCCCGCCGGGACAGGACAGTATGGCTACACCTTC. Its protein is CASSPAGTGQYGYTF.

CDR3 protein: CASSPQDRDGEAFF. CDR3 DNA sequence: TGTGCCAGCAGCCCTCAGGACAGGGATGGGGAAGCTTTCTTT. The chain carries TRBV3-1 (or the pseudogene TRBV3-2) and TRBJ1-1; 8 positions match TRBD1. The germline CDR1 and CDR2 sequences are LGHDT and YNNKEL (reference sequence). The V gene end was trimmed by 4 bases and the J gene end by 8 bases; junction bases not matched to a gene: 9. The CDR3 loop spans 14 amino acids.

V gene TRBV10-1 combines with J gene TRBJ2-2, with TRBD2 as a possible D gene (5 bases). CDR3 size: 12 residues. CDR1 is WNHNN and CDR2 is SYGVQD in the germline V gene (reference sequence). Trimming took 9 bases from V and 2 from J, leaving 7 bases between them. The CDR3 spells CASTGNTGELFF. In DNA form, the CDR3 reads TGCGCCAGTACGGGAAACACCGGGGAGCTGTTTTTT.

The chain is built from TRBV6-1 and TRBJ1-5, with a possible D match to TRBD1 (5 bases). V lost 2 bases and J 5 bases, leaving 16 bases between the germline ends. Germline V lookup: CDR1 MNHNS, CDR2 SASEGT. This CDR3 comprises 16 residues. CDR3: CASSEFGGAGDQPQHF. CDR3 DNA: TGTGCCAGCAGTGAATTTGGGGGAGCGGGTGATCAGCCCCAGCATTTT.

This chain uses TRBV4-1 with TRBJ2-1; no clear D gene. V was cut by 0 bases and J by 10 bases, with 13 bases left in between. Germline-derived CDR1 and CDR2 are MGHRA and YSYEKL. The CDR3 is 14 residues long. The CDR3 region has the DNA TGCGCCAGCAGCCAAGATTTGGAGCAAGACGAGCAGTTCTTC. As protein: CASSQDLEQDEQFF.

The chain joins TRBV11-3 to TRBJ2-1, with a possible D match to TRBD2 (5 bases). The germline V gene encodes CDR1 SGHNT and CDR2 YENEEA. The CDR3 contains 15 residues. V was cut by 5 bases and J by 9 bases, with 20 bases left in between. CDR3 DNA: TGTGCCAGCAGCCAAAGATTAGCGTCTTACGGTGAGCAGTTCTTC. Translation: CASSQRLASYGEQFF.

This clone was observed a single time. The V call is TRBV6-2 or TRBV6-3, the J call TRBJ2-7; a possible D gene is TRBD1 (6 bases). Germline CDR1 and CDR2: MNHEY and SVGEGT. The CDR3 runs 15 residues. Between the trimmed V and J ends, which lost 4 bases and 2 bases, there was a span of 15 bases. CDR3 coding DNA: TGTGCCAGCAGTTCACCCGGGACACCCACCTACGAGCAGTACTTC. This sequence encodes CASSSPGTPTYEQYF.

The rearrangement uses TRBV4-2 and TRBJ1-1; 7 nucleotides align to TRBD1. This CDR3 has 19 amino acids. Germline loops: CDR1 LGHNA, CDR2 YNFKEQ. J lost 0 bases, V lost 0 bases, and 13 bases had no gene match. This CDR3 reads CASSQDWSRQGQVNTEAFF. In nucleotides, the CDR3 is TGTGCCAGCAGCCAAGACTGGTCCCGACAGGGTCAAGTGAACACTGAAGCTTTCTTT.